These 21 T cell receptor beta chains were sequenced from one sample in a study of HIV-infected patients and healthy controls. Alpha and beta constant-region primers primed reverse transcription of approximately 500 ng RNA. Each of the alpha and beta chains got its own library through chain-specific third strand synthesis with indices. One entry per CDR3 protein, called by TCRdb with MiXCR from the 5' RACE reads. The sample has roughly 13,000 distinct CDR3 sequences, 11% seen once. The repertoire came from unfractionated whole blood and reflected all unsorted peripheral T cells. The specimen was blood. Receptor source: an adult in good health.

Within the sample, this clonotype is medium-sized. The CDR3 region is CASSLSGVLTQYF. As DNA, the CDR3 is TGTGCCAGCAGTTTATCGGGAGTGCTTACGCAGTATTTT. The chain employs TRBV28 and TRBJ2-3, with D perhaps matching TRBD2 (6 bases). The CDR3 loop spans 13 amino acids. Deletions cut 1 base from V and 8 bases from J, with 10 bases between. Germline V lookup: CDR1 MDHEN, CDR2 SYDVKM.

This clonotype has a handful of counts. The J gene is TRBJ1-5, the V gene TRBV28; TRBD1 agrees at 7 bases. Germline assignment: CDR1 MDHEN and CDR2 SYDVKM. The CDR3 has 15 amino acids. V dropped 2 bases and J dropped 4; count of bases not matched to a gene: 5. The CDR3, as DNA: TGTGCCAGCAGTTTAAGGGCAGGGGGAAATCAGCCCCAGCATTTT. This gives the protein CASSLRAGGNQPQHF.

This clonotype was seen repeatedly, ten times or more. V gene TRBV19 combines with J gene TRBJ1-5; TRBD1 might be the D (5 bases). V gave up 5 bases and J gave up 7 bases, with 12 bases separating them. Per germline, CDR1 LNHDA and CDR2 SQIVND (reference sequence). CDR3 length: 13 residues. The chain's CDR3 is CASSYDSDQPQHF. In DNA, the CDR3 is TGTGCCAGTAGTTATGACAGTGACCAGCCCCAGCATTTT.

This clonotype appeared many times. CDR3 loop: CASSLNRGTYEQYF. DNA for the CDR3: TGTGCCAGCAGTTTAAACAGGGGAACCTACGAGCAGTACTTC. The chain recombines TRBV6-5 with TRBJ2-7; 7 nucleotides agree with TRBD1. The CDR3 extends over 14 amino acids. Trimming cost V 4 bases and J 2 bases; bases outside gene matches: 5. Per the germline V gene, CDR1 is MNHEY and CDR2 is SVGAGI.

There are many counts of this clonotype. V and J are TRBV5-4 and TRBJ2-1; possibly TRBD1 or TRBD2 for D (5 bases each). V lost 6 bases and J 6 bases, leaving 16 bases between the germline ends. CDR1 and CDR2 from the germline V gene are SGHNT and YYREEE (reference sequence). The CDR3 consists of 14 residues. CDR3 in DNA: TGTGCCAGCACCCTTGGTCGGGACCTCAATGAGCAGTTCTTC. Translation gives CASTLGRDLNEQFF.

CDR3 bases: TGTGCCAGCAGTTTAACGGGACACCTTAATGAAAAACTGTTTTTT. Its protein product is CASSLTGHLNEKLFF. The chain has TRBV6-1 and TRBJ1-4, with a weak D call TRBD1 (6 bases). V shed 5 bases and J shed 4 bases, with 14 bases lying between them. From germline, CDR1 is MNHNS and CDR2 SASEGT. The CDR3 has 15 residues.

The sample holds many counts of this clonotype. The chain joins TRBV2 to TRBJ1-5; D gene ambiguous. The CDR3 length is 14 residues. Per the germline V gene, CDR1 is SNHLY and CDR2 is FYNNEI. Trimming took 1 base from V and 3 from J, leaving 7 bases between them. CDR3 protein: CASSEGQLNQPQHF. In DNA, the CDR3 is TGTGCCAGCAGTGAAGGGCAGCTCAATCAGCCCCAGCATTTT.

This clonotype has just a few counts. The J gene is TRBJ1-1, the V gene TRBV29-1; D is perhaps TRBD1 (5 bases). The CDR3 extends over 13 amino acids. V shed 6 bases and J shed 5 bases, with 16 bases lying between them. Germline V gene sequence: CDR1 SQVTM, CDR2 ANQGSEA. For the CDR3, the DNA is TGCAGCGTCGATAAACTGAGGGGAACTGAAGCTTTCTTT. It codes for CSVDKLRGTEAFF.

This clonotype has only a few counts. CDR3: CASSLRENYGYTF. The CDR3 nucleotides are TGTGCCAGCAGTTTAAGAGAGAACTATGGCTACACCTTC. This sequence joins TRBV28 and TRBJ1-2; D uncertain. CDR1 MDHEN and CDR2 SYDVKM come from the germline V gene. The CDR3 runs to 13 residues. V was cut by 2 bases and J by 2 bases, with 6 bases left in between.

This clonotype showed up many times. The chain employs TRBV7-9 and TRBJ1-1; no reliable D call. Trimming stripped 5 bases from V and 1 base from J, with 11 bases between. The CDR3 is 14 residues long. The V gene's germline CDR1 is SEHNR and CDR2 FQNEAQ (reference sequence). The CDR3: CASSPVGGNTEAFF. CDR3 bases: TGTGCCAGCAGCCCAGTGGGAGGGAACACTGAAGCTTTCTTT. The full variable domain, completed using reference TRBV7-9 and TRBJ1-1, is DTGVSQNPRHKITKRGQNVTFRCDPISEHNRLYWYRQTLGQGPEFLTYFQNEAQLEKSRLLSDRFSAERPKGSFSTLEIQRTEQGDSAMYLCASSPVGGNTEAFFGQGTRLTVV.

By sample share, this clonotype is medium-sized. The genes are TRBV7-2 and TRBJ2-7; 12 nucleotides line up with TRBD2. The CDR3 covers 14 residues. V gave up 2 bases and J gave up 10 bases; unmatched junction bases: 6. CDR1 and CDR2 from the germline V gene are SGHTA and FQGNSA. The DNA of the CDR3 is TGTGCCAGCAGCTTAACCGGGACTAGCGGGCCACAGTACTTC. Protein product: CASSLTGTSGPQYF.

In its sample, this clonotype was seen a few times. The chain carries TRBV30 and TRBJ2-1; D possibly corresponds to TRBD2 (5 bases). This CDR3 is 13 amino acids long. Trimming stripped 0 bases from V and 10 bases from J, with 13 bases between. CDR1 GTSNPN and CDR2 SVGIG come from the germline V gene (reference sequence). Here the CDR3 DNA reads TGTGCCTGGAGTGTAGGGAGTGGTCGAGAGCAGTTCTTC. It translates to CAWSVGSGREQFF. Filled out from reference TRBV30 and TRBJ2-1, the complete variable domain reads SQTIHQWPATLVQPVGSPLSLECTVEGTSNPNLYWYRQAAGRGLQLLFYSVGIGQISSEVPQNLSASRPQDRQFILSSKKLLLSDSGFYLCAWSVGSGREQFFGPGTRLTVL.

The chain has TRBV20-1 and TRBJ2-7; 13 nucleotides agree with TRBD2. V lost 7 bases and J lost 5; bases outside the gene matches: 2. The CDR3 is made up of 12 amino acids. CDR1 DFQATT and CDR2 SNEGSKA come from the germline V gene (reference sequence). The CDR3 sequence: CSGLAGGHEQYF. For the CDR3, the DNA is TGCAGTGGACTAGCGGGAGGTCACGAGCAGTACTTC.

The J gene is TRBJ1-1, the V gene TRBV5-4, with TRBD1 identical over 7 bases. CDR1 SGHNT and CDR2 YYREEE come from the germline V gene (reference sequence). After removal of 4 bases from V and 7 bases from J, the junction contained 4 bases not matched to a gene. This CDR3 is 12 amino acids long. The CDR3 DNA reads as TGTGCCAGCAGCCGGGACAGAAATGAAGCTTTCTTT. This encodes CASSRDRNEAFF.

This clonotype was seen many times. V usage is TRBV30 and J usage is TRBJ1-1, with 7 positions matching TRBD1. Germline CDR1 reads GTSNPN; CDR2 reads SVGIG (reference sequence). The CDR3 has 13 residues. Unmatched junction bases numbered 6, after V lost 3 bases and J lost 5 bases. CDR3 coding DNA: TGTGCCTGGAGCGTTGAACAGGGGACTGAAGCTTTCTTT. This encodes CAWSVEQGTEAFF.

This clonotype is medium-sized within its sample. V gene TRBV3-1 combines with J gene TRBJ1-3; 8 positions match TRBD1. The ends lost 5 bases at V and 11 bases at J; junction bases unmatched: 11. The CDR3 totals 14 residues. The germline V gene encodes CDR1 LGHDT and CDR2 YNNKEL (reference sequence). The CDR3 DNA reads as TGTGCCAGCAGCTCGAAGACAGGGGAAAAACCCATATATTTT. Translation gives CASSSKTGEKPIYF.

This chain connects TRBV5-1 to TRBJ1-2; D not certain. CDR3 length: 16 residues. Germline CDR1 is SGHRS and CDR2 is YFSETQ. The V end lost 5 bases, the J end lost 0 bases, and 17 bases lay between the germline ends. CDR3 amino acids: CASRGRGRYANYGYTF. CDR3 coding DNA: TGCGCCAGCAGAGGACGTGGGCGGTACGCTAACTATGGCTACACCTTC.

Within the sample, this clonotype is medium-sized (0.01 to 0.1%). The chain is built from TRBV6-5 and TRBJ1-1; the D is unclear. With 2 bases removed from V and 4 bases from J, the gap between germline ends came to 11 bases. This CDR3 comprises 14 residues. Germline CDR1 is MNHEY and CDR2 is SVGAGI. The CDR3: CASSYAARGTEAFF. DNA of the CDR3: TGTGCCAGCAGTTACGCCGCTCGGGGCACTGAAGCTTTCTTT.

The chain links TRBV7-2 to TRBJ1-2; a weak D match, TRBD1 (6 bases). Germline-derived CDR1 and CDR2 are SGHTA and FQGNSA. Trimming removed 5 bases from V and 11 bases from J, with 24 bases in between. CDR3 length equals 15 residues. The CDR3: CASSGYRERFPVYTF. The CDR3 bases are TGTGCCAGCAGCGGTTACAGGGAGCGGTTTCCTGTGTACACCTTC. The full variable domain, with the rest looked up from reference TRBV7-2 and TRBJ1-2, is GAGVSQSPSNKVTEKGKDVELRCDPISGHTALYWYRQSLGQGLEFLIYFQGNSAPDKSGLPSDRFSAERTGGSVSTLTIQRTQQEDSAVYLCASSGYRERFPVYTFGSGTRLTVV.

By share of the sample, this clonotype is medium-sized. CDR3 in amino acids: CASSLGQGANEQFF. The CDR3 region has the DNA TGCGCCAGCAGCCTAGGACAGGGGGCGAATGAGCAGTTCTTC. The chain has TRBV4-1 and TRBJ2-1; TRBD1 matches 11 bases. The CDR3 is 14 amino acids. Germline assignment: CDR1 MGHRA and CDR2 YSYEKL. V dropped 4 bases and J dropped 7; count of bases not matched to a gene: 3.

By sample fraction, this clonotype is medium-sized. V usage is TRBV3-1 and J usage is TRBJ1-2; weak D call: TRBD1 (6 bases). The CDR3 contains 15 residues. V was shortened by 0 bases and J by 3 bases, with 11 bases between the two germline ends. The V gene's germline CDR1 is LGHDT and CDR2 YNNKEL (reference sequence). The CDR3 region is CASSQDLGGYYGYTF. The CDR3 DNA reads as TGTGCCAGCAGCCAAGATTTAGGGGGTTACTATGGCTACACCTTC.